The present T cell receptor (beta chain) was sequenced within a study of radiotherapy plus CTLA-4 blockade in lung cancer (dated by TCRdb to the late 2010s). In terms of the full investigation: Among the enrolled patients, about 19% had an objective response, and 31% reached disease control. The research as a whole found: After treatment with radiotherapy and ipilimumab, TCR clones that came from tumors expanded in the peripheral blood. The strongest predictors of response, as reported, were early dynamic changes in blood T cell clones along with a rise in serum interferon-beta after radiation.

The CDR3 runs 16 residues from the cysteine to the phenylalanine. The kept DNA is CDR3 alone, 48 bases in frame from the first base. Trimming at the junction amounts to 8 bases on V and 5 bases on J, and the germline ends lie 22 bases apart. The study evaluated CTLA-4 blockade (ipilimumab) given together with focal radiation therapy in patients who had chemo-refractory metastatic non-small-cell lung cancer. This clone was detected many times. The target of this receptor is not known. Base-call qualities are not available, and no considerably larger clone is one nucleotide away. Receptor amplification or capture employed the immunoSEQ multiplex PCR assay. The table comes from immuneACCESS by way of TCRdb, which keeps in-frame sequences with V and J called. Part of the clones is missing from these tables; in studies checked, under half for an unresolved V gene and the rest for unknown reasons. For this sample there are roughly 90,000 clones; 78% appear just once. Together, the top ten hold 4% of the sample.

The chain is assembled from TRBV6-7 and TRBJ1-5, with the D gene too uncertain to name. TRBV6-7 falls under the ORF class, with uncertain function. This sequence was found in a human donor with non-small cell lung cancer who had a partial response to radiotherapy plus ipilimumab. Some clones in this sample may be carry-over from other donors' samples. Sequences were derived from peripheral blood, sampled from a patient treated with radiotherapy plus ipilimumab. CDR3 loop: CASPFKRVQGDQPQHF. In nucleotide form, the sequence is TGTGCCAGCCCATTCAAGCGGGTCCAAGGAGATCAGCCCCAGCATTTT.